This T cell receptor beta chain was sequenced in a study of blood T cell repertoires in COVID-19. Source study methods: Cell counts per sample came from amplifying reference gene primers. Assay used: immunoSEQ multiplex PCR; TCRdb lists only in-frame clones, some missing. That table supplies the V and J calls and clone size; D and trimming were determined from the DNA. There are some 300,000 clones in the sample; approximately 90% occur only once, and roughly 6.1% lies in the top ten. From germline, CDR1 is LNHNV and CDR2 YYDKDF (reference sequence). Deletions cut 2 bases from V and 3 bases from J, with 14 bases between. The CDR3 consists of 16 residues.

The sequence came from a woman aged 50 to 60 with COVID-19, enrolled during active disease. The rearrangement uses TRBV15 and TRBJ2-1; D unresolved. Sequenced material: peripheral blood. CDR3 coding DNA: TGTGCCACCAGCAGACCCGAGAGTACAGTCTACAATGAGCAGTTCTTC. Translated, it gives CATSRPESTVYNEQFF.